One TCR beta chain is described in this entry. No antigen is known for it. Germline V CDR1 and CDR2: DFQATT, SNEGSKA (reference sequence). The CDR3 sequence is 13 residues long. Trimming took 2 bases from V and 0 from J, leaving 8 bases between them. Ophthalmopathy in the donors was of moderate-to-severe activity, with CAS ≥3, NOSPECS ≥4 and duration under 3 months. Enrollment excluded any patients with other autoimmune diseases, uncontrolled infections, pregnancy or lactation. The data derive from a study of Graves' ophthalmopathy and Graves' hyperthyroidism. Broader study findings: Sensitivity of about 90% and specificity of roughly 80% were achieved when a 13-signature model separated ophthalmopathy from stable hyperthyroidism.

Amplification of the TCR beta CDR3 regions used RNA transcripts (as template). HTBI primers were used in a first-round RT-PCR, which preceded a second-round multiplex PCR. TCRdb recomputed calls from the multiplex PCR reads with MiXCR, one row per CDR3 protein. The data hold about 740,000 distinct CDR3 sequences, with 40% observed a single time. Source material: peripheral blood. The chain is built from TRBV20-1 and TRBJ2-7; D ambiguous. The clonotype comes from an adult man with Graves' ophthalmopathy. For the CDR3, the DNA is TGCAGTGCTAGACGGATAAGCTCCTACGAGCAGTACTTC. Translation: CSARRISSYEQYF.